This T cell receptor beta chain was recovered during a study of blood T cells in healthy people across ages. Each of the donors had about 9.9 milliliters of peripheral blood drawn into EDTA-treated Vacutainer tubes. A J-beta primer mix and a sample-barcoded 5' primer were used in a second PCR of roughly 7 to 12 cycles. The authors tagged each cDNA molecule using a template-switch adaptor with 12 random nucleotides. One entry per CDR3 protein, called by TCRdb with MiXCR from the 5' RACE reads. The sample yields about 1.7 million distinct CDR3 sequences, approximately 28% seen once. General study results and limits: Samples with more naive T cells showed higher observed beta diversity.

Of note for this clonotype: What it binds is not known.

The germline V gene encodes CDR1 SGHTA and CDR2 FQGNSA. This CDR3 has 17 amino acids. Trimming left V 1 base short and J 1 base short, with 13 bases between. The chain joins TRBV7-2 to TRBJ2-2; TRBD2 might be the D (5 bases). Sequencing was performed on blood. The source of this sequence is a woman in her 30s in good health. CDR3 bases: TGTGCCAGCAGCTTAGGGACTTGCGGATGGAACACCGGGGAGCTGTTTTTT. This gives the protein CASSLGTCGWNTGELFF.